These 27 T cell receptor beta chains originate from one sample sequenced in a study of blood T cells in healthy people across ages (dated by TCRdb to 2015 to 2017). The library came from 5' RACE. Data came from an Illumina HiSeq 2500. The second PCR ran for roughly 7 to 12 cycles and used a J-beta primer mix along with a sample-barcoded 5' primer. TCRdb took the public reads, trimmed them with fastp at Q25, ran MiXCR for clone calling and kept in-frame beta chains. Records with the same CDR3 protein are collapsed into one entry carrying the most frequent genes and DNA. The table for this sample lists approximately 1.5 million distinct CDR3 sequences; roughly two fifths of them were counted only once. The ten largest clones represent around 4% of the sample. Sequencing was carried out using blood. The source of these receptors is a woman between 18 and 29 years old in good health.

In the case of this clonotype: The junction shows a germline mismatch at one end, possibly a read error. The chain couples TRBV12-3 or TRBV12-4 to TRBJ1-1; 7 nucleotides match TRBD1. The CDR3 has 18 residues. The CDR3 sequence is CACSPKSWDSRFQTEAFF. The DNA for the CDR3 is TGTGCCTGCAGTCCCAAGTCTTGGGACAGTAGGTTTCAGACTGAAGCTTTCTTT.

This clonotype was seen a handful of times. The chain couples TRBV4-3 to TRBJ1-6; 7 bases line up with TRBD1. V was pared by 0 bases and J by 10 bases, with 18 bases of the junction left unmatched. The CDR3 totals 19 residues. Per the germline V gene, CDR1 is LGHNA and CDR2 is YSLEER. DNA for the CDR3: TGCGCCAGCAGCCAAGATTCGGGGGCAGGGGGACCGGGAAGCTCACCCCTCCACTTT. Protein: CASSQDSGAGGPGSSPLHF.

This clonotype has a single count. The chain recombines TRBV29-1 with TRBJ2-1, with 7 nucleotides matching TRBD2. The CDR3 is made up of 14 amino acids. Trimming cost V 4 bases and J 6 bases; bases outside gene matches: 9. Germline CDR1 is SQVTM and CDR2 is ANQGSEA. The CDR3 coding sequence is TGCAGCGTTGTTTCTTCAGCGGGAATCAATGAGCAGTTCTTC. This codes for CSVVSSAGINEQFF.

The genes are TRBV4-3 and TRBJ2-3; 7 bases align to TRBD2. J lost 0 bases, V lost 0 bases, and 6 bases had no gene match. This CDR3 comprises 17 residues. Germline CDR1 and CDR2: LGHNA and YSLEER. The CDR3, as DNA: TGCGCCAGCAGCCAAGACCCGGGGAGGGCCAGCACAGATACGCAGTATTTT. Residues: CASSQDPGRASTDTQYF.

This sequence joins TRBV5-6 and TRBJ2-7, with 9 bases lining up with TRBD1. V was pared by 6 bases and J by 7 bases, with 17 bases of the junction left unmatched. CDR1 is SGHDT and CDR2 is YYEEEE in the germline V gene. CDR3 length equals 16 residues. The CDR3 nucleotides are TGTGCCAGCATCGACCGCGGGACAGGGACCTACAATGAGCAGTACTTC. Translated: CASIDRGTGTYNEQYF.

The chain combines TRBV29-1 with TRBJ2-3; D perhaps matches TRBD1 (5 bases). Germline values: CDR1 SQVTM, CDR2 ANQGSEA. V dropped 5 bases and J dropped 11 bases, with 23 bases sitting between them. The CDR3 totals 14 residues. The CDR3 nucleotides are TGCAGCGTTCCCGATTCCCGTCGGCAGGGTGGGCAGTATTTT. Amino acids: CSVPDSRRQGGQYF.

This clonotype has just a few counts. The chain is built from TRBV6-4 and TRBJ2-3; D is ambiguous. Trimming removed 0 bases from V and 2 bases from J, with 6 bases in between. CDR3 length: 14 amino acids. Germline loops: CDR1 MRHNA, CDR2 SNTAGT. The chain's CDR3 is CASSDSFYTDTQYF. CDR3 bases: TGTGCCAGCAGTGACTCCTTCTACACAGATACGCAGTATTTT.

This clonotype was detected a few times. V and J are TRBV10-3 and TRBJ2-7; D might be TRBD2 (5 bases). CDR3 length: 13 residues. V lost 10 bases, J lost 2 bases, and 15 bases lay in between. From germline, CDR1 is ENHRY and CDR2 SYGVKD. For the CDR3, the DNA is TGTGCCACCACGGGGATGGCAACCTACGAGCAGTACTTC. Amino acids: CATTGMATYEQYF.

This clonotype has only one observation. The V call is TRBV9, the J call TRBJ2-7; D possibly corresponds to TRBD1 (6 bases). V shed 0 bases and J shed 4 bases, with 8 bases lying between them. This CDR3 spans 13 amino acids. CDR1 and CDR2 from the germline V gene are SGDLS and YYNGEE. Here the CDR3 DNA reads TGTGCCAGCAGCGTAGATCAGGGGTACGAGCAGTACTTC. Its translation: CASSVDQGYEQYF.

The chain employs TRBV5-1 and TRBJ2-5; 7 bases match TRBD1. Near its end, the DNA agrees better with TRBJ2-7, so the J call may be wrong. The CDR3 covers 14 residues. CDR1 is SGHRS and CDR2 is YFSETQ in the germline V gene. The CDR3 reads CASSYPNTGDEQYF. DNA of the CDR3: TGCGCCAGCAGCTACCCAAATACAGGGGACGAGCAGTACTTC.

The chain carries TRBV5-1 and TRBJ2-1; the D gene is possibly TRBD2 (5 bases). With 3 bases removed from V and 9 bases from J, the gap between germline ends came to 16 bases. The CDR3 runs 14 residues. CDR1 and CDR2 (germline): SGHRS, YFSETQ. The CDR3 DNA sequence: TGCGCCAGCAGCTCCGCGAGGGCGGTGAGTGAGCAGTTCTTC. Translating gives CASSSARAVSEQFF.

This chain connects TRBV20-1 to TRBJ2-1; TRBD1 is a possible D gene (5 bases). The CDR3 length is 15 residues. Germline V gene data show CDR1 as DFQATT and CDR2 as SNEGSKA (reference sequence). Trimming cost V 0 bases and J 5 bases, with 14 bases left between them. The CDR3 sequence is CSARDPGWYDNEQFF. Written as DNA, the CDR3 is TGCAGTGCTAGAGATCCAGGGTGGTACGACAATGAGCAGTTCTTC.

The rearrangement uses TRBV21-1 and TRBJ1-6. TRBV21-1 is an annotated pseudogene. The CDR3 runs 14 residues. CDR3 in amino acids: CASTNSSYNSPLHF. CDR3 nucleotides: TGTGCCAGCACTAACAGCTCCTATAATTCACCCCTCCACTTT.

The chain is built from TRBV10-3 and TRBJ1-4; 9 nucleotides agree with TRBD1. The CDR3 is 14 amino acids. Germline V gives CDR1 ENHRY, CDR2 SYGVKD. After removal of 6 bases from V and 5 bases from J, the junction contained 4 bases not matched to a gene. CDR3 region: CAISAGTGNEKLFF. The CDR3 DNA is TGTGCCATCAGCGCCGGGACAGGGAATGAAAAACTGTTTTTT.

This chain connects TRBV6-1 to TRBJ1-1; the D gene is possibly TRBD1 (5 bases). CDR1 MNHNS and CDR2 SASEGT come from the germline V gene. The CDR3 contains 16 residues. Trimming left V 5 bases short and J 4 bases short, with 20 bases between. The CDR3 region has the DNA TGTGCCAGCAGTAAAATCGGACGGGGGGGTTTCACTGAAGCTTTCTTT. This gives the protein CASSKIGRGGFTEAFF.

This chain uses TRBV6-1 with TRBJ2-5; TRBD2 matches 10 bases. Germline trimming cut 8 bases from V and 11 bases from J; bases unmatched to any gene: 17. The CDR3 has 15 residues. CDR1 is MNHNS, CDR2 SASEGT, per germline. CDR3 nucleotide sequence: TGTGCCAGCGGAAATAGCGGGGGGCTTTACAATGAGCAGTACTTC. This sequence encodes CASGNSGGLYNEQYF.

As regards this clonotype: Germline is not matched at one junction end, which may reflect a read error. The chain recombines TRBV9 with TRBJ2-4; D is perhaps TRBD1 or TRBD2 (5 bases each). The end of the DNA aligns better with TRBJ2-7, so the J call may be wrong. The CDR3 is 13 residues long. CDR1 and CDR2 (germline): SGDLS, YYNGEE. This chain's CDR3 is CVSSVGGGTEQYF. In DNA, the CDR3 is TGTGTCAGCAGCGTAGGTGGTGGGACCGAGCAGTACTTC.

This clonotype occurred a few times. The chain has TRBV7-9 and TRBJ2-7; 9 nucleotides align to TRBD1. Looked up from germline, CDR1 is SEHNR and CDR2 is FQNEAQ (reference sequence). This CDR3 is built from 12 residues. Trimming removed 10 bases from V and 3 bases from J; junction bases left unmatched: 4. The CDR3 here is CAIRDRDYEQYF. CDR3 in DNA: TGTGCCATCCGGGACAGGGACTACGAGCAGTACTTC.

This clonotype has a handful of counts. V usage is TRBV4-3 and J usage is TRBJ1-4; D remains unclear. Germline V gene lookup returns CDR1 LGHNA and CDR2 YSLEER. V was cut by 0 bases and J by 13 bases, with 15 bases left in between. CDR3 length equals 14 residues. The CDR3 coding sequence is TGCGCCAGCAGCCAAGACAATCAACGGGCAGCACTGTTTTTT. It yields the protein CASSQDNQRAALFF.

V and J are TRBV29-1 and TRBJ2-7, with D uncertain. CDR1 and CDR2 (germline): SQVTM, ANQGSEA. V was shortened by 4 bases and J by 10 bases, with 20 bases between the two germline ends. This CDR3 contains 13 residues. The CDR3 DNA follows: TGCAGCGTTGTTAGTCAGAGCTACAATGATCAGTACTTC. Translating gives CSVVSQSYNDQYF.

On this clonotype: One end of the junction fails to match germline, which may point to a read error. The chain links TRBV5-1 to TRBJ1-1; unclear D gene. Germline values: CDR1 SGHRS, CDR2 YFSETQ. This CDR3 is built from 13 residues. The CDR3 DNA sequence: TGCGCCAGCAGCTTGGAAATGAAGACTGAAGCTTTCTTT. Protein: CASSLEMKTEAFF.

The V gene is TRBV12-3 or TRBV12-4, the J gene TRBJ1-1; a weak D match, TRBD1 (5 bases). V dropped 2 bases and J dropped 6 bases, with 13 bases sitting between them. The CDR3 has 14 amino acids. The CDR3 region has the DNA TGTGCCAGCAGTTTAAAAATCAGGGAGGCTGAAGCTTTCTTT. Amino acid sequence: CASSLKIREAEAFF.

There are a few counts of this clonotype. The chain joins TRBV6-5 to TRBJ2-3; D not certain. Germline V CDR1 and CDR2: MNHEY, SVGAGI. This CDR3 has 15 residues. V shed 4 bases and J shed 0 bases, with 11 bases lying between them. Here the CDR3 reads CASSLAMSSTDTQYF. CDR3 nucleotide sequence: TGTGCCAGCAGTTTAGCTATGAGTAGCACAGATACGCAGTATTTT.

The genes are TRBV14 and TRBJ2-7, with D possibly matching TRBD2 (7 bases). The germline V gene encodes CDR1 SGHDN and CDR2 FVKESK. This CDR3 has 15 residues. V lost 4 bases and J 3 bases, leaving 16 bases between the germline ends. This CDR3 is CASSPMVGGHYEQYF. In DNA form, the CDR3 reads TGTGCCAGCAGCCCCATGGTCGGGGGGCACTACGAGCAGTACTTC.

The sample holds a few counts of this clonotype. The V call is TRBV20-1, the J call TRBJ2-3; D remains ambiguous. The germline V and J ends were trimmed by 5 bases and 4 bases, with 13 bases remaining between them. Germline V lookup: CDR1 DFQATT, CDR2 SNEGSKA (reference sequence). This CDR3 is built from 13 residues. The CDR3 loop reads CSAVIRRADTQYF. CDR3 DNA sequence: TGCAGTGCTGTGATCCGGCGCGCAGATACGCAGTATTTT.

The gene calls are TRBV13 and TRBJ2-1; possible D gene TRBD2, 5 bases. The V gene lost 5 bases and the J gene lost 5 bases, with 13 bases spanning the gap. CDR3 length equals 14 residues. Germline-derived CDR1 and CDR2 are PRHDT and FYEKMQ (reference sequence). The CDR3 DNA reads as TGTGCCAGCAGCACCGAGAGCGGTGACAATGAGCAGTTCTTC. Protein: CASSTESGDNEQFF.

V usage is TRBV7-8 and J usage is TRBJ2-7, with 15 bases matching TRBD2. V shed 0 bases, J shed 0 bases, and the junction held 6 bases outside the gene matches. The CDR3 is made up of 19 amino acids. Germline lookup yields CDR1 SGHVS and CDR2 FQNEAQ. In DNA form, the CDR3 reads TGTGCCAGCAGCTTAGCAGGGACTAGCGGGGGGTCAATCTCCTACGAGCAGTACTTC. Translated: CASSLAGTSGGSISYEQYF.